This TCR beta chain is from a study of blood T cells in healthy people across ages. On the study more broadly: About one barcoded beta molecule per two T cells was captured by template switching. Study outcomes and limitations: The study found TCR beta diversity correlated strongly with naive T cell percentage. Measured against age, TCR beta diversity per million T cells decreased in a roughly linear manner. The study regarded diversity estimates from one million T cells as underestimates.

Concerning this clonotype itself: The antigen is unknown.

Combining a sample-barcoded 5' primer with a J-beta primer mix, a second PCR ran for roughly 7 to 12 cycles. TCRdb re-derived calls from the 5' RACE reads in MiXCR, one entry per CDR3 protein. In the table there are about 1.7 million distinct CDR3 sequences, under 30% of which are singletons. The CDR3 runs 17 residues. The germline gives CDR1 KGHDR, CDR2 SFDVKD. Trimming cost V 9 bases and J 0 bases; bases outside gene matches: 6. Sequencing was performed on blood. The V call is TRBV24-1, the J call TRBJ1-6; 11 bases align to TRBD1. This receptor was taken from a woman aged 25 to 39 in good health. This CDR3 reads CATSGQGASSYNSPLHF. In nucleotides, the CDR3 is TGTGCCACCTCAGGACAGGGGGCGAGCTCCTATAATTCACCCCTCCACTTT.